A single sample gave rise to the 2 T cell receptor beta chains below, sequenced in a study of T-cell reconstitution after alpha-beta-depleted transplantation in children. As it was prepared, the TCRbeta library received unique molecular identifiers. Via MiXCR, TCRdb re-called the PCR reads, giving one row per CDR3 protein. The sample records about a million distinct CDR3 sequences, about 29% being singletons. The source material was PBMCs, mostly from graft donor cells, sampled 360 days after TCRalphabeta/CD19-depleted stem cell transplant. The receptors derive from a boy under two years old who had a stem cell transplant for SCID, so the T cells may come from the graft donor.

V usage is TRBV7-9 and J usage is TRBJ2-7; 8 bases map to TRBD1. The CDR3 runs to 15 residues. Trimming took 5 bases from V and 7 from J; bases not matched to a gene: 13. CDR1 is SEHNR, CDR2 FQNEAQ, per germline (reference sequence). CDR3 sequence (DNA): TGTGCCAGCAGCGCTCGGGACAGGCCCCCTTGGGAGCAGTACTTC. Protein product: CASSARDRPPWEQYF.

This clonotype turned up a few times. The rearrangement links TRBV20-1 to TRBJ2-7, with D unresolved. Trimming took off 3 bases at V and 0 bases at J, with 12 bases between the two ends. The CDR3 loop spans 14 amino acids. CDR1 and CDR2 (germline): DFQATT, SNEGSKA (reference sequence). CDR3 loop: CSARFSSSSYEQYF. CDR3 DNA: TGCAGTGCTAGGTTCTCCAGCAGCTCCTACGAGCAGTACTTC.